The 18 T cell receptor beta chains reported below all come from one sample, sequenced in a study of shared clonotypes between healthy human individuals. The method was immunoSEQ multiplex PCR; TCRdb's version includes in-frame clones alone and lacks a portion of them. Found here are some 2,100,000 clones, 90% to 97% of them singletons; the top ten hold about 0.13%. Sequencing used naive CD4+ T cells sorted from blood. The subset denotes: CD45RA+ positively selected. The receptor set was obtained from a young man in good health.

Remarks on this clone: Other DNA sequences within the sample encode an identical CDR3. The chain recombines TRBV30 with TRBJ2-5; a weak D match, TRBD1 (6 bases). From germline, CDR1 is GTSNPN and CDR2 SVGIG (reference sequence). The CDR3 loop spans 11 amino acids. V dropped 3 bases and J dropped 5 bases, with 7 bases sitting between them. The CDR3 sequence: CAWSQGETQYF. The CDR3 nucleotides read TGTGCCTGGAGCCAGGGGGAGACCCAGTACTTC.

The gene calls are TRBV10-1 and TRBJ2-1; TRBD2 is a possible D gene (5 bases). Trimming removed 0 bases from V and 7 bases from J, with 10 bases in between. Germline CDR1 WNHNN, CDR2 SYGVQD (reference sequence). CDR3 size: 14 residues. This CDR3 is CASSESRAKNEQFF. CDR3 nucleotides: TGCGCCAGCAGTGAGTCGAGGGCCAAAAATGAGCAGTTCTTC.

A single count supports this clone. The chain has TRBV7-9 and TRBJ2-2; D might be TRBD1 or TRBD2, each matching 5 bases. CDR3 length equals 15 residues. Germline CDR1 SEHNR, CDR2 FQNEAQ (reference sequence). V lost 2 bases to trimming and J lost 0 bases, with 7 bases between them. CDR3 sequence: CASSLWGSNTGELFF. In DNA form, the CDR3 reads TGTGCCAGCAGCTTATGGGGGTCGAACACCGGGGAGCTGTTTTTT. The complete variable domain, with remaining parts taken from reference TRBV7-9 and TRBJ2-2, reads DTGVSQNPRHKITKRGQNVTFRCDPISEHNRLYWYRQTLGQGPEFLTYFQNEAQLEKSRLLSDRFSAERPKGSFSTLEIQRTEQGDSAMYLCASSLWGSNTGELFFGEGSRLTVL.

The chain is built from TRBV30 and TRBJ2-1; D perhaps matches TRBD2 (6 bases). The V gene's germline CDR1 is GTSNPN and CDR2 SVGIG (reference sequence). Trimming pared 0 bases from V and 10 bases from J, leaving 19 bases between. This CDR3 comprises 15 residues. CDR3 bases: TGTGCCTGGAGTGTACGCGGGACCCTCCGAGAGGAGCAGTTCTTC. It encodes CAWSVRGTLREEQFF.

Comment on this clone: At one end the junction does not follow the germline gene, possibly because of a read error. The chain links TRBV29-1 to TRBJ1-2; maybe TRBD1 (5 bases). Germline values: CDR1 SQVTM, CDR2 ANQGSEA. The length of the CDR3 is 12 residues. As DNA, the CDR3 is TGCAGCGTTGGAGGGGCGTCCTATGGGGGGGCCTTC. Amino acids: CSVGGASYGGAF.

V is TRBV19 and J is TRBJ2-7; D assignment may be TRBD1 or TRBD2 (5 bases each). CDR1 and CDR2 (germline): LNHDA, SQIVND (reference sequence). This CDR3 contains 15 residues. Between the trimmed V and J ends, which lost 4 bases and 6 bases, there was a span of 19 bases. In nucleotides, the CDR3 is TGTGCCAGTAGTAGGGGGACCCTAGGAACTTCCGAGCAGTACTTC. Translated: CASSRGTLGTSEQYF. Supplemented by reference TRBV19 and TRBJ2-7, the full variable domain reads DGGITQSPKYLFRKEGQNVTLSCEQNLNHDAMYWYRQDPGQGLRLIYYSQIVNDFQKGDIAEGYSVSREKKESFPLTVTSAQKNPTAFYLCASSRGTLGTSEQYFGPGTRLTVT.

This rearrangement joins TRBV10-3 to TRBJ1-1, with D possibly matching TRBD1 (5 bases). CDR1 ENHRY and CDR2 SYGVKD come from the germline V gene. The CDR3 has 13 residues. V was trimmed by 6 bases and J by 5 bases, leaving 13 bases between them. For the CDR3, the DNA is TGTGCCATCAGGGAGGACATGGGTACTGAAGCTTTCTTT. This codes for CAIREDMGTEAFF.

The chain carries TRBV30 and TRBJ1-1; D unresolved. CDR3 length equals 13 residues. The V end lost 0 bases, the J end lost 4 bases, and 9 bases lay between the germline ends. Per the germline V gene, CDR1 is GTSNPN and CDR2 is SVGIG (reference sequence). CDR3 in DNA: TGTGCCTGGAGTGTTATCAGGAGCACTGAAGCTTTCTTT. Protein sequence: CAWSVIRSTEAFF.

The rearrangement links TRBV6-5 to TRBJ2-3; no reliable D call. The CDR3 covers 13 residues. Trimming pared 5 bases from V and 4 bases from J, leaving 10 bases between. The germline gives CDR1 MNHEY, CDR2 SVGAGI. CDR3 sequence reads: CASSPRWADTQYF. Written as DNA, the CDR3 is TGTGCCAGCAGTCCCCGCTGGGCAGATACGCAGTATTTT.

The rearrangement links TRBV5-4 to TRBJ1-2; D perhaps matches TRBD1 (5 bases). With 4 bases removed from V and 4 bases from J, the gap between germline ends came to 17 bases. This CDR3 has 15 amino acids. Looked up from germline, CDR1 is SGHNT and CDR2 is YYREEE (reference sequence). The CDR3 DNA reads as TGTGCCAGCAGCCCCGAGTGGCAGGGTACCTATGGCTACACCTTC. Translated: CASSPEWQGTYGYTF. The variable domain in full, with the rest retrieved from reference TRBV5-4 and TRBJ1-2, is ETGVTQSPTHLIKTRGQQVTLRCSSQSGHNTVSWYQQALGQGPQFIFQYYREEENGRGNFPPRFSGLQFPNYSSELNVNALELDDSALYLCASSPEWQGTYGYTFGSGTRLTVV.

The chain recombines TRBV2 with TRBJ1-3; TRBD1 might be the D (5 bases). CDR1 and CDR2 from the germline V gene are SNHLY and FYNNEI. The CDR3 extends over 14 amino acids. V lost 4 bases, J lost 0 bases, and 7 bases lay in between. CDR3 sequence reads: CASSGGNSGNTIYF. As DNA, the CDR3 is TGTGCCAGCAGTGGGGGCAACTCTGGAAACACCATATATTTT.

With regard to this clone: The sample holds other DNA sequences that translate to the same CDR3. The chain employs TRBV5-1 and TRBJ1-5; D possibly corresponds to TRBD1 (6 bases). Looked up from germline, CDR1 is SGHRS and CDR2 is YFSETQ. CDR3 size: 15 residues. Trimming left V 2 bases short and J 1 base short, with 10 bases between. The CDR3 protein is CASSLSGDSNQPQHF. The CDR3 DNA sequence: TGCGCCAGCAGCTTATCAGGGGACAGCAATCAGCCCCAGCATTTT.

The chain uses TRBV7-3 and TRBJ1-6, with TRBD1 identical over 9 bases. The ends lost 2 bases at V and 7 bases at J; junction bases unmatched: 6. CDR1 and CDR2 from the germline V gene are SGHTA and FQGTGA. CDR3 length: 16 amino acids. The CDR3 region is CASSLGGDRGNSPLHF. CDR3 nucleotide sequence: TGTGCCAGCAGCTTAGGGGGCGACAGGGGGAATTCACCCCTCCACTTT. Filled out from reference TRBV7-3 and TRBJ1-6, the complete variable domain reads GAGVSQTPSNKVTEKGKYVELRCDPISGHTALYWYRQSLGQGPEFLIYFQGTGAADDSGLPNDRFFAVRPEGSVSTLKIQRTERGDSAVYLCASSLGGDRGNSPLHFGNGTRLTVT.

This chain connects TRBV5-8 to TRBJ1-2; 11 nucleotides align to TRBD1. The CDR3 spans 14 residues. Germline V lookup: CDR1 SGHTS, CDR2 YDEGEE. J was trimmed by 5 bases and V by 4 bases; bases with no gene match: 4. The DNA for the CDR3 is TGTGCCAGCAGCCGGGGACAGGGGGGGTATGGCTACACCTTC. Translated, it gives CASSRGQGGYGYTF.

This clone has more than one count but fewer than ten. The chain is built from TRBV6-6 and TRBJ1-1; possible D gene TRBD1, 6 bases. The CDR3 is made up of 15 amino acids. Germline loops: CDR1 MNHNY, CDR2 SVGAGI (reference sequence). Trimming removed 7 bases at V and 3 bases at J, with 18 bases between. CDR3 in DNA: TGTGCCAGCACCAGAAGGGGGGGAGGGGACACTGAAGCTTTCTTT. This gives the protein CASTRRGGGDTEAFF.

CDR3 loop: CASSEALLKAGNTIYF. The CDR3 nucleotides are TGTGCCAGCAGTGAAGCCCTCCTCAAGGCAGGAAACACCATATATTTT. The V call is TRBV6-1, the J call TRBJ1-3; D is unresolved. V gave up 0 bases and J gave up 4 bases, with 13 bases separating them. The CDR3 extends over 16 amino acids. The germline V gene has CDR1 MNHNS and CDR2 SASEGT.

The chain combines TRBV6-6 with TRBJ1-5, with unresolved D. The CDR3 loop spans 14 amino acids. Trimming pared 2 bases from V and 1 base from J, leaving 6 bases between. CDR1 is MNHNY and CDR2 is SVGAGI in the germline V gene (reference sequence). The CDR3 DNA follows: TGTGCCAGCAGTTACGGGTTGAGCAATCAGCCCCAGCATTTT. This sequence encodes CASSYGLSNQPQHF.

The V call is TRBV10-2, the J call TRBJ2-7; either TRBD1 or TRBD2 may fit D (5 bases each). The CDR3 covers 13 residues. Germline CDR1 reads WSHSY; CDR2 reads SAAADI. Trimming stripped 7 bases from V and 5 bases from J, with 15 bases between. For the CDR3, the DNA is TGCGCCAGCACCATGGGGCTGGGGGACGAGCAGTACTTC. This codes for CASTMGLGDEQYF.